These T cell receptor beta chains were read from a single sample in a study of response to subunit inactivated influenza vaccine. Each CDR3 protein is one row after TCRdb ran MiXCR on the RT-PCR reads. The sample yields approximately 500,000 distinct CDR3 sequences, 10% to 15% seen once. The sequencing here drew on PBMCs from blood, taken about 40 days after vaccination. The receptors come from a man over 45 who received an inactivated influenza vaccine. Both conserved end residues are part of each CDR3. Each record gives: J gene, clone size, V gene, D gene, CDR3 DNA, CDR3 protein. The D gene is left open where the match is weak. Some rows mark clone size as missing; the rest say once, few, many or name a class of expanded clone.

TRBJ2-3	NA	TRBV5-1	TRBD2	TGCGCCAGCAGCACCCGACTAGCGGGGAGCATAGATACGCAGTATTTT	CASSTRLAGSIDTQYF
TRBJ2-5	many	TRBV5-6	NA	TGTGCCAGCCGGCGGGGCTTTCAAGAGACCCAGTACTTC	CASRRGFQETQYF
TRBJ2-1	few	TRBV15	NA	TGTGCCACCAGCGGCCAGGGGGAGCAGTTCTTC	CATSGQGEQFF
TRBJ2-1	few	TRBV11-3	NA	TGTGCCAGCAGCTTAGAGTCCGCCAATGAGCAGTTCTTC	CASSLESANEQFF
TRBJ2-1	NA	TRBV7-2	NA	TGTGCCAGCAGCCTTTTTCTGACCCATGAGCAGTTCTTC	CASSLFLTHEQFF
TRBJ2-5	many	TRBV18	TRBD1	TGTGCCAGCTCAGCGGGGACAGGACAAGAGACCCAGTACTTC	CASSAGTGQETQYF
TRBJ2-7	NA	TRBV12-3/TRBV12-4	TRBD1	TGTGCCACAGGACAGGGGCTCTACGAGCAGTACTTC	CATGQGLYEQYF
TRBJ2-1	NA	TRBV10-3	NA	TGTGCCATCAGTGAAGGGTCCCGCTACGGTGAGCAGTTCTTC	CAISEGSRYGEQFF
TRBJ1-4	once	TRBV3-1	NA	TGTGCCAGCAGCCAAGACCCCGGACAGACTAATGAAAAACTGTTTTTT	CASSQDPGQTNEKLFF
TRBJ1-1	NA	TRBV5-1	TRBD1	TGCGCCAGCAGCTCTAACAGGGGAATCACTGAAGCTTTCTTT	CASSSNRGITEAFF
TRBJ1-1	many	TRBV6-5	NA	TGTGCCAGCAGTTACTCCGGGCGAACTGAAGCTTTCTTT	CASSYSGRTEAFF
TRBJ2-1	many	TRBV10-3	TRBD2	TGTGCCATCAGTGAAGCGGGGGCCAATGGGGCAAATGAGCAGTTCTTC	CAISEAGANGANEQFF
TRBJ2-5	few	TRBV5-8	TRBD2	TGTGCCAGCAGCTTGGTGCCGGGGGGGCCTAGGACGACCCAGTACTTC	CASSLVPGGPRTTQYF
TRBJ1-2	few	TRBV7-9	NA	TGTGCCAGCTGGGGAGCGCCGGGGGACTATGGCTACACCTTC	CASWGAPGDYGYTF
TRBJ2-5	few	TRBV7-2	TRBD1	TGTGCCAGCAGCGCAGTGGGACAGGGTTGGATCGAGACCCAGTACTTC	CASSAVGQGWIETQYF
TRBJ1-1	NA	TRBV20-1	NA	TGCAGTGCTAGAGTTGAGGGGAACACTGAAGCTTTCTTT	CSARVEGNTEAFF
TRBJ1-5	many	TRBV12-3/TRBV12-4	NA	TGTGCCAGCAGATTTGGGTATAGCAATCAGCCCCAGCATTTT	CASRFGYSNQPQHF
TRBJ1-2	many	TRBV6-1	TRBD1	TGTGCCAGCAGCTCCCGGACAGGGCTGGGGGGCTACACCTTC	CASSSRTGLGGYTF
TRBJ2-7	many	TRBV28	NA	TGTGCCAGCGGTCCGCCACTGTTTTCCTACGAGCAGTACTTC	CASGPPLFSYEQYF
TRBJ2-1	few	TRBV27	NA	TGTGCCAGCAGTTTGGGGGCGCATGAGCAGTTCTTC	CASSLGAHEQFF
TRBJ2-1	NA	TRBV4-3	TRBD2	TGCGCCAGCAGCCAAGTAACGACTAGCGGCAATGAGCAGTTCTTC	CASSQVTTSGNEQFF
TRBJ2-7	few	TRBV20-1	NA	TGCAGTGCTGCGCAGGGAGACATGGGGTCCTACGAGCAGTACTTC	CSAAQGDMGSYEQYF
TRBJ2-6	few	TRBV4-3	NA	TGCGCCAGCAGCCAAGGATACTCTGGGGCCAACGTCCTGACTTTC	CASSQGYSGANVLTF
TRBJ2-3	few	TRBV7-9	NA	TGTGCCAGCAGCCCCGCGGGGGCATCCTCTTCGCAGTATTTT	CASSPAGASSSQYF
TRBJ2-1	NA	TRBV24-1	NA	TGTGCCACCAGCGACTGGATGAAGGGTGAGCAGTTCTTC	CATSDWMKGEQFF
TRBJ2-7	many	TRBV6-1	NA	TGTGCCAGCAGTGAAGCCTCGGCGGGAACGTTCTACGAGCAGTACTTC	CASSEASAGTFYEQYF
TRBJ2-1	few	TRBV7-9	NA	TGTGCCAGCAGCTTAAGGGCCCTAGCGACCGACCCTGATGAGCAGTTCTTC	CASSLRALATDPDEQFF
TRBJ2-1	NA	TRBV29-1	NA	TGCAGCGTTGAACGTCCTTTGACAAACGAGCAGTTCTTC	CSVERPLTNEQFF
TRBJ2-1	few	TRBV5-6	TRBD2	TGTGCCAGCAGCTCTCCGGGACTACGGGTTCGGGAGCAGTTCTTC	CASSSPGLRVREQFF
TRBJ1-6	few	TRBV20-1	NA	TGCAGTGCTAGTAGTCTTAGCTCCTATAATTCACCCCTCCACTTT	CSASSLSSYNSPLHF
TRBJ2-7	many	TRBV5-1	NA	TGCGCCAGCAGCTTGGAGGCCGCGTCCTACGAGCAGTACTTC	CASSLEAASYEQYF
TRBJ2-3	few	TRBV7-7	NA	TGTGCTAGCAGTCCCGGAAGGACTATCACAGATACGCAGTATTTT	CASSPGRTITDTQYF
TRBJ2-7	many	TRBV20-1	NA	TGCAGTGCTGAAGAAATAGCGGCGGCGGACTACGAGCAGTACTTC	CSAEEIAAADYEQYF
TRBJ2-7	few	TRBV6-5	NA	TGTGCCAGCAGTATTCCCCCGGGCGAGCAGTACTTC	CASSIPPGEQYF
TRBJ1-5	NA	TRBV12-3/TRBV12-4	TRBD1	TGTGCCAGCAGTCCGACAGGGGTATATCAGCCCCAGCATTTT	CASSPTGVYQPQHF
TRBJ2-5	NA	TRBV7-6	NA	TGTGCCAGCAGCGGTTCCGGGCGCAGGGAGACCCAGTACTTC	CASSGSGRRETQYF
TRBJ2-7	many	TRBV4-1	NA	TGCGCCAGCAGCCAACTAGACAGGTTTTACGAGCAGTACTTC	CASSQLDRFYEQYF
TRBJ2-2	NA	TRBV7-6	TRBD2	TGTGCCAGCAGCTTAGGAACGGGAGGGGACACCGGGGAGCTGTTTTTT	CASSLGTGGDTGELFF
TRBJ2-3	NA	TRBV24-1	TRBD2	TGTGCCACCAGTGATTCCCGCGGGAGTTCAGATACGCAGTATTTT	CATSDSRGSSDTQYF
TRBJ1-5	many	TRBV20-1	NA	TGCAGTGCTAGTCCCGCCGGAGGACATCAGCCCCAGCATTTT	CSASPAGGHQPQHF
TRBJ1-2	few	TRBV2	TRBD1	TGTGCCAGCAGTGGAGAAAGAGGGACAGGGAGTGTCTATGGCTACACCTTC	CASSGERGTGSVYGYTF
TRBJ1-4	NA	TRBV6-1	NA	TGTGCCAGCAGCCTCTCCTTGTGGGCCCGATCCGCAACTAATGAAAAACTGTTTTTT	CASSLSLWARSATNEKLFF
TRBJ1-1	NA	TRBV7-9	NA	TGTGCCAGCAGCTTAGTCAGGGGAAAGGGGACTGAAGCTTTCTTT	CASSLVRGKGTEAFF
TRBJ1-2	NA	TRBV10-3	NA	TGTGCCATCAGCGGATTAACAGGCGTCGGGGGCTACACCTTC	CAISGLTGVGGYTF
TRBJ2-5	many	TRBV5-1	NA	TGCGCCAGCAGCTCCGGGACAAGGATAGAAGAGACCCAGTACTTC	CASSSGTRIEETQYF
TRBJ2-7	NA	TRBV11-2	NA	TGTGCCAGCAGCCACGGGGAGTGGGAGCAGTACTTC	CASSHGEWEQYF
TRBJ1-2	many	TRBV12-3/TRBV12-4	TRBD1	TGTGCCAGCAGCAAAACAGGGGGCTATGGCTACACCTTC	CASSKTGGYGYTF